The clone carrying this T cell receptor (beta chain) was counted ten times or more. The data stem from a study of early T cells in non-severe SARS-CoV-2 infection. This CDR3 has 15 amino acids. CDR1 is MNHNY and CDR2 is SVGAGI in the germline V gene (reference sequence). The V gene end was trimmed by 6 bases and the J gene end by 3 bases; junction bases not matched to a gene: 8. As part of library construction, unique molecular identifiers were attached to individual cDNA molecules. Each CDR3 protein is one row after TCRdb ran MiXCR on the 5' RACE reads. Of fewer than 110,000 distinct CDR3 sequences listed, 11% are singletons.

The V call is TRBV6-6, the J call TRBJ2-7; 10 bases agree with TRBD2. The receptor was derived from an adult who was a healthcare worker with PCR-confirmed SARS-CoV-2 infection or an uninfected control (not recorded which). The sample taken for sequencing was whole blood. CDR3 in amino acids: CASRAGTSVNYEQYF. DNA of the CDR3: TGTGCCAGCAGGGCCGGGACTAGCGTCAACTACGAGCAGTACTTC.